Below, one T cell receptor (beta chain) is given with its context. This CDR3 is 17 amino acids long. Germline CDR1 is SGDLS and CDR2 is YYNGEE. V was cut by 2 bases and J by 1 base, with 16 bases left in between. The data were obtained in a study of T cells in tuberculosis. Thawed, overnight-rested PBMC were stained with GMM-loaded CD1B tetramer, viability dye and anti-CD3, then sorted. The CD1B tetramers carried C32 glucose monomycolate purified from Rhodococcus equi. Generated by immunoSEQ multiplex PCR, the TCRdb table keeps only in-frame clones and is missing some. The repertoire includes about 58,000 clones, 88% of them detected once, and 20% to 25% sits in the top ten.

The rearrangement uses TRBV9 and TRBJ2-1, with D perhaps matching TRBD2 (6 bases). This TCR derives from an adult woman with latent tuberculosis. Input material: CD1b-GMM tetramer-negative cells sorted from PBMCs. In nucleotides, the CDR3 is TGTGCCAGCAGCGTCTATAGTGGGGACTTGTCCTACAATGAGCAGTTCTTC. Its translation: CASSVYSGDLSYNEQFF.